Listed below are T cell receptor beta chains from one sample, sequenced in a study of blood T cell repertoires in COVID-19. The data were produced by immunoSEQ multiplex PCR, yet TCRdb's version contains in-frame clones alone and is incomplete. The sample lists 200,000 to 250,000 clones, 82% occurring once. The sequenced sample was peripheral blood. The receptor set was obtained from an elderly woman with COVID-19, enrolled during active disease. The CDR3 runs from the conserved cysteine through the conserved F or W.

J gene,V gene,CDR3 protein
TRBJ2-7,TRBV20-1,CSASRGDEQYF
TRBJ2-1,TRBV2,CASSARDISREQFF
TRBJ2-2,TRBV19,CASSPPGTGKTGELFF
TRBJ1-4,TRBV30,CATDSRNEKLFF
TRBJ1-2,TRBV7-2,CASSLDGQALSGYTF
TRBJ2-1,TRBV29-1,CSVWANEQFF
TRBJ1-1,TRBV30,CAWSGGYTEAFF
TRBJ2-7,TRBV19,CASRLAGGDYEQYF
TRBJ1-4,TRBV7-2,CASSKDTPTNEKLFF
TRBJ1-4,TRBV2,CASATGTNEKLFF
TRBJ2-3,TRBV5-1,CASSLGGLAGGGTDTQYF
TRBJ1-1,TRBV7-9,CASSPTGQGITEAFF
TRBJ2-1,TRBV7-6,CASSLALEDEQFF
TRBJ1-5,TRBV6-5,CASSYSRDSNQPQHF
TRBJ2-1,TRBV5-1,CASSPQASYNEQFF
TRBJ2-5,TRBV3-1/TRBV3-2,CASSYKPSGGRQGETQYF
TRBJ1-2,TRBV2,CASSFDRGNGYTF
TRBJ1-6,TRBV5-1,CASRLTGTFDPLHF
TRBJ1-2,TRBV19,CASSMLANYGYTF
TRBJ2-6,TRBV19,CASSIEGALLRANVLTF
TRBJ2-1,TRBV2,CASSEGGLAGGSYNEQFF
TRBJ1-1,TRBV19,CASSIDGGSRVTEAFF